What follows are 23 T cell receptor beta chains derived from one specimen sequenced in a study of molecular identifiers for immune sequencing clone quantification. Using its own MiXCR run on the PCR reads, TCRdb lists one record per CDR3 protein. The table lists 460,000 or so distinct CDR3 sequences, over 20% of them singletons. Material: naive CD8+ T cells from blood, with Jurkat cell RNA spiked in. Subset reported: FACS-sorted CD8+CD4-CCR7+CD45RA+ naive T cells. The receptors stem from a human donor in good health. Some libraries in this study had Jurkat cell RNA spiked in.

This clonotype came up many times. The chain uses TRBV30 and TRBJ1-1; D not certain. CDR3 size: 11 residues. Looked up from germline, CDR1 is GTSNPN and CDR2 is SVGIG (reference sequence). V was pared by 2 bases and J by 4 bases, with 5 bases between. Here the CDR3 DNA reads TGTGCCTGGAGTCTAAGCACTGAAGCTTTCTTT. Residues: CAWSLSTEAFF.

The V gene is TRBV15, the J gene TRBJ2-5, with D maybe TRBD2 (5 bases). This CDR3 comprises 18 residues. V was pared by 7 bases and J by 0 bases, with 24 bases between. Germline lookup yields CDR1 LNHNV and CDR2 YYDKDF (reference sequence). CDR3 sequence: CATNSPAAARNYQETQYF. The CDR3 DNA is TGTGCCACCAACAGCCCCGCAGCGGCACGGAACTACCAAGAGACCCAGTACTTC.

This clonotype was seen many times. The V call is TRBV7-2, the J call TRBJ2-5; D ambiguous. Trimming removed 1 base at V and 0 bases at J, with 6 bases between. The CDR3 has 14 residues. The germline V gene has CDR1 SGHTA and CDR2 FQGNSA. DNA for the CDR3: TGTGCCAGCAGCTTAGTGGGCAACCAAGAGACCCAGTACTTC. It encodes CASSLVGNQETQYF.

This clonotype came up many times. The CDR3 DNA reads TGTGCCAGCAGCGGGGACGGTCATAGCAATCAGCCCCAGCATTTT. This gives the protein CASSGDGHSNQPQHF. V usage is TRBV2 and J usage is TRBJ1-5; a possible D gene is TRBD1 (5 bases). CDR3 length: 15 residues. Germline assignment: CDR1 SNHLY and CDR2 FYNNEI. The V end lost 6 bases, the J end lost 0 bases, and 12 bases lay between the germline ends.

This clonotype was observed many times. V and J are TRBV10-3 and TRBJ2-4; D assignment may be TRBD1 or TRBD2 (5 bases each). CDR1 and CDR2 (germline): ENHRY, SYGVKD. CDR3 size: 14 residues. Trimming stripped 3 bases from V and 5 bases from J, with 11 bases between. As DNA, the CDR3 is TGTGCCATCAGTGACGAGGGGCTTGAAAACATTCAGTACTTC. It encodes CAISDEGLENIQYF.

The V and J genes are TRBV19 and TRBJ2-1; D might be TRBD2 (6 bases). This CDR3 comprises 16 residues. The V end was cut by 7 bases, the J end by 3 bases, with 19 bases between. CDR1 and CDR2 from the germline V gene are LNHDA and SQIVND (reference sequence). For the CDR3, the DNA is TGTGCCAGTACCCTGGGCGGGGAACTCGACTACAATGAGCAGTTCTTC. This translates into CASTLGGELDYNEQFF.

Points on this clonotype: A much larger clone differs by one base, so this may be a read error. The chain couples TRBV7-9 to TRBJ1-1, with a weak D call TRBD1 (5 bases). The length of the CDR3 is 16 residues. Germline V gene data show CDR1 as SEHNR and CDR2 as FQNEAQ (reference sequence). V shed 4 bases and J shed 3 bases, with 18 bases lying between them. The CDR3 loop is CASSSDPKMGDTEAFF. CDR3 nucleotide sequence: TGTGCCAGCAGCTCCGACCCCAAGATGGGGGACACTGAAGCTTTCTTT.

This clonotype was detected a few times. V is TRBV21-1 and J is TRBJ2-1. TRBV21-1 is assigned pseudogene status. The CDR3 runs to 14 residues. Here the CDR3 reads CASTIAETYNEQFF. The CDR3 DNA is TGTGCCAGCACCATAGCGGAGACCTACAATGAGCAGTTCTTC.

Ten or more counts support this clonotype. This chain connects TRBV7-3 to TRBJ2-1, with 9 bases matching TRBD2. With 5 bases clipped from V and 8 bases from J, the junction kept 7 bases outside the gene matches. Germline V gene data show CDR1 as SGHTA and CDR2 as FQGTGA. The CDR3 loop spans 14 amino acids. The CDR3 bases are TGTGCCAGCAGCCCCGGGGTAGCGGGAGATGAGCAGTTCTTC. It codes for CASSPGVAGDEQFF. Based on the CDR3 plus reference TRBV7-3 and TRBJ2-1, the full variable domain is GAGVSQTPSNKVTEKGKYVELRCDPISGHTALYWYRQSLGQGPEFLIYFQGTGAADDSGLPNDRFFAVRPEGSVSTLKIQRTERGDSAVYLCASSPGVAGDEQFFGPGTRLTVL.

This chain uses TRBV12-5 with TRBJ2-1; 9 bases match TRBD1. The trim removed 5 bases at V and 2 bases at J, leaving 4 bases unmatched. This CDR3 has 15 residues. Looked up from germline, CDR1 is LGHNT and CDR2 is FRNRAP. CDR3 sequence (DNA): TGTGCTAGTGGTCTCGGGACAGGGCCCTACAATGAGCAGTTCTTC. It encodes CASGLGTGPYNEQFF.

V gene TRBV6-1 combines with J gene TRBJ2-7; a possible D gene is TRBD2 (5 bases). The germline V gene has CDR1 MNHNS and CDR2 SASEGT. This CDR3 contains 12 residues. Trimming stripped 8 bases from V and 1 base from J, with 9 bases between. CDR3 amino acids: CASCTGSYEQYF. The CDR3, as DNA: TGTGCCAGCTGCACGGGGTCCTACGAGCAGTACTTC.

Ten or more counts support this clonotype. This chain links TRBV7-9 with TRBJ1-1; D not resolved. This CDR3 is built from 12 residues. Trimming removed 7 bases at V and 3 bases at J, with 9 bases between. The germline gives CDR1 SEHNR, CDR2 FQNEAQ (reference sequence). The CDR3 coding sequence is TGTGCCAGCAACAATATAGACACTGAAGCTTTCTTT. Its translation is CASNNIDTEAFF.

The chain couples TRBV19 to TRBJ1-1, with no clear D. This CDR3 has 16 amino acids. V was clipped by 1 base and J by 2 bases, with 14 bases between them. CDR1 is LNHDA and CDR2 is SQIVND in the germline V gene (reference sequence). CDR3 coding DNA: TGTGCCAGTAGTATAGTAGACCTTACCCCCAACACTGAAGCTTTCTTT. Protein product: CASSIVDLTPNTEAFF.

The chain carries TRBV29-1 and TRBJ2-2; 9 positions match TRBD2. This CDR3 has 14 amino acids. The V segment lost 6 bases and the J segment 4 bases; nucleotides outside the gene matches: 6. CDR1 SQVTM and CDR2 ANQGSEA come from the germline V gene. The CDR3 loop is CSVAGGRSTGELFF. CDR3 in DNA: TGCAGCGTCGCGGGGGGGAGAAGCACCGGGGAGCTGTTTTTT.

This clonotype was observed a handful of times. The chain links TRBV11-1 to TRBJ2-7, with 7 bases fitting TRBD2. The CDR3 loop spans 14 amino acids. The germline CDR1 and CDR2 sequences are SGHAT and FQDESV (reference sequence). Trimming cost V 0 bases and J 6 bases; bases outside gene matches: 5. CDR3 nucleotides: TGTGCCAGCAGCTTAGCGAGCGGGACCTTCGAGCAGTACTTC. It translates to CASSLASGTFEQYF. The full variable domain, rest sourced from reference TRBV11-1 and TRBJ2-7, is EAEVAQSPRYKITEKSQAVAFWCDPISGHATLYWYRQILGQGPELLVQFQDESVVDDSQLPKDRFSAERLKGVDSTLKIQPAELGDSAMYLCASSLASGTFEQYFGPGTRLTVT.

This clonotype came up a few times. CDR3 DNA: TGCGCCAGCAGCCTTGGCGTACAGGGATCCTACGAGCAGTACTTC. The encoded protein is CASSLGVQGSYEQYF. This chain connects TRBV4-3 to TRBJ2-7, with D possibly being TRBD1 (6 bases). CDR3 length: 15 residues. Trimming left V 4 bases short and J 1 base short, with 14 bases between. Looked up from germline, CDR1 is LGHNA and CDR2 is YSLEER.

The rearrangement links TRBV6-2 or TRBV6-3 to TRBJ2-1; 11 bases map to TRBD2. With 5 bases clipped from V and 7 bases from J, the junction kept 10 bases outside the gene matches. The CDR3 covers 16 residues. Germline V lookup: CDR1 MNHEY, CDR2 SVGEGT. CDR3 residues: CASSLLSGGAGNEQFF. The CDR3 region has the DNA TGTGCCAGCAGTCTCCTTAGCGGGGGGGCTGGGAATGAGCAGTTCTTC.

This clonotype showed up many times. This sequence joins TRBV4-2 and TRBJ2-7; possibly TRBD1 or TRBD2 for D (5 bases each). The CDR3 totals 14 residues. CDR1 and CDR2 (germline): LGHNA, YNFKEQ. Trimming stripped 0 bases from V and 5 bases from J, with 11 bases between. The CDR3 region has the DNA TGTGCCAGCAGCCAAGAGAGGGACGGCCACGAGCAGTACTTC. It specifies CASSQERDGHEQYF.

Concerning this clonotype itself: One junction end disagrees with the germline gene, perhaps due to a read error. The rearrangement links TRBV4-1 to TRBJ2-7, with 9 positions matching TRBD1. Per germline, CDR1 MGHRA and CDR2 YSYEKL. This CDR3 contains 15 residues. The DNA of the CDR3 is TGCGCCAGCAGCCAAACCCGGACAGGGGAGGGTGGTTCTGTCTTC. Its protein product is CASSQTRTGEGGSVF.

The table lists this clonotype with a few counts. The V and J genes are TRBV6-1 and TRBJ1-2, with D possibly being TRBD1 (5 bases). The CDR3 runs 16 residues. CDR1 and CDR2 from the germline V gene are MNHNS and SASEGT. Trimming left V 7 bases short and J 5 bases short, with 23 bases between. The CDR3 nucleotides read TGTGCCAGCACCACCCAAGAGGGGACCCTACTTTATGGCTACACCTTC. Translated: CASTTQEGTLLYGYTF.

Note on this clonotype: A much larger clone sits a single nucleotide away, making a read error possible. In nucleotides, the CDR3 is TGTGCCAGCGGGGGGGACACCTACAATGAGCAGTTCTTC. Amino acid sequence: CASGGDTYNEQFF. This chain joins TRBV6-5 and TRBJ2-1; TRBD2 might be the D (7 bases). The CDR3 consists of 13 residues. Trimming removed 8 bases from V and 2 bases from J, with 10 bases in between. CDR1 MNHEY and CDR2 SVGAGI come from the germline V gene.

This clonotype was observed at least ten times. The chain recombines TRBV9 with TRBJ2-3; no firm D call. Germline V gene data show CDR1 as SGDLS and CDR2 as YYNGEE. The CDR3 is 14 amino acids. V lost 3 bases, J lost 1 base, and 9 bases lay in between. This CDR3 is CASSAEGRTDTQYF. The CDR3 bases are TGTGCCAGCAGCGCGGAAGGTCGCACAGATACGCAGTATTTT. The whole variable domain, filled in from reference TRBV9 and TRBJ2-3, reads DSGVTQTPKHLITATGQRVTLRCSPRSGDLSVYWYQQSLDQGLQFLIQYYNGEERAKGNILERFSAQQFPDLHSELNLSSLELGDSALYFCASSAEGRTDTQYFGPGTRLTVL.

This clonotype has ten or more counts. The rearrangement links TRBV29-1 to TRBJ2-3, with 7 nucleotides matching TRBD1. This CDR3 is built from 13 residues. The V segment lost 6 bases and the J segment 2 bases; nucleotides outside the gene matches: 5. Looked up from germline, CDR1 is SQVTM and CDR2 is ANQGSEA. The DNA for the CDR3 is TGCAGCGTATTGACAGGGCCCACAGATACGCAGTATTTT. This sequence encodes CSVLTGPTDTQYF.